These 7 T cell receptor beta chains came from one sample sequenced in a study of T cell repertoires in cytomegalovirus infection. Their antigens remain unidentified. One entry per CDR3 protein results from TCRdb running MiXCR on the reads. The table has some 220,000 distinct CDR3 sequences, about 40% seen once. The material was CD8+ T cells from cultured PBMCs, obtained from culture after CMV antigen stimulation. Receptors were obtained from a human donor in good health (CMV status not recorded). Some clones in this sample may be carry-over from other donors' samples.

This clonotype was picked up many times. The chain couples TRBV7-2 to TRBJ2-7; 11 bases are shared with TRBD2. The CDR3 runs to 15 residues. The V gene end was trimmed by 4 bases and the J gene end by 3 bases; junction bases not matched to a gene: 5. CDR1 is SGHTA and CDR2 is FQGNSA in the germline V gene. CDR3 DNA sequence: TGTGCCAGCAGCTCTCTAGCGGGAGGACTCTACGAGCAGTACTTC. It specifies CASSSLAGGLYEQYF.

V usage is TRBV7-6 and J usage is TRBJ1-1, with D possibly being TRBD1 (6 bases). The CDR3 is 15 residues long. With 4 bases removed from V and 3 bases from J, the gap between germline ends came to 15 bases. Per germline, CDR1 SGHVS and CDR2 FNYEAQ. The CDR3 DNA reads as TGTGCCAGCAGCTCTCTCCAGGGGAAGGACACTGAAGCTTTCTTT. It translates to CASSSLQGKDTEAFF.

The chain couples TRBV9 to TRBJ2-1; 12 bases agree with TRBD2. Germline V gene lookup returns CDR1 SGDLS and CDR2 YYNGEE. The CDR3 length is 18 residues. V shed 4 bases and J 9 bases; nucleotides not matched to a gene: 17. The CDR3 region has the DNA TGTGCCAGCAGCTCGAGGGAGACTAGCGGGAGTAAAGGCGGTGAGCAGTTCTTC. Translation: CASSSRETSGSKGGEQFF.

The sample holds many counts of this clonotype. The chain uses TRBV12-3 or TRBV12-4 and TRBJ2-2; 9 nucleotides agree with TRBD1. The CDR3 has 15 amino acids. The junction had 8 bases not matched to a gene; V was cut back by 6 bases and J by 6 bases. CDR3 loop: CASSPPRTGAGELFF. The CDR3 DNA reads TGTGCCAGCAGCCCTCCCCGGACAGGGGCCGGGGAGCTGTTTTTT.

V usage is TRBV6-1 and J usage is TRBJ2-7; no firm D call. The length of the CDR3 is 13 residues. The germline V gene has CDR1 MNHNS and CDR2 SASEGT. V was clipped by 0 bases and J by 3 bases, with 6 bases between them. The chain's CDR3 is CASSEAAHYEQYF. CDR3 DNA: TGTGCCAGCAGTGAAGCCGCTCACTACGAGCAGTACTTC.

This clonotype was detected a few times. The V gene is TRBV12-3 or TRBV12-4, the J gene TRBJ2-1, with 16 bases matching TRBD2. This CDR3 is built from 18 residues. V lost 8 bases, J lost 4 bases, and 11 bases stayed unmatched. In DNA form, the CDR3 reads TGTGCCAGCTTGACGGGACTAGCGGGAGGGCCCGCGTACAATGAGCAGTTCTTC. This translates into CASLTGLAGGPAYNEQFF.

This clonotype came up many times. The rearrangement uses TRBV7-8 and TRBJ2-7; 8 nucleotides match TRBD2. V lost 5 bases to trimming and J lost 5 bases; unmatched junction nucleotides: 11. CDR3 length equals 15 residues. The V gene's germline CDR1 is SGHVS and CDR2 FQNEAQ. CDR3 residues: CASSPLAGSGNEQYF. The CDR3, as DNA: TGTGCCAGCAGCCCCTTAGCGGGATCGGGGAACGAGCAGTACTTC.